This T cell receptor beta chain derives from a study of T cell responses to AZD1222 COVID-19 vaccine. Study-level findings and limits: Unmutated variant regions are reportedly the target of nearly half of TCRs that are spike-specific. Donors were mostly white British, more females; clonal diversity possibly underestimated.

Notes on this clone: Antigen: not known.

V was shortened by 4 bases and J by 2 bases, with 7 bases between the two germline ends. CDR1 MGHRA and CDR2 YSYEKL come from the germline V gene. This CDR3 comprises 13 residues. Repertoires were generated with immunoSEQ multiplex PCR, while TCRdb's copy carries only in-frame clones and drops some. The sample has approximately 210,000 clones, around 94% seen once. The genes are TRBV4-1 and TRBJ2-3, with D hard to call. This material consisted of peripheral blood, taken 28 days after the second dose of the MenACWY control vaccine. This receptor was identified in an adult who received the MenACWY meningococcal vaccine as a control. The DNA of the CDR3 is TGCGCCAGCAGCCCCATTCACACAGATACGCAGTATTTT. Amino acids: CASSPIHTDTQYF.